What follows is one T cell receptor (beta chain) and its context. Its specificity is unknown. MiXCR, applied by TCRdb to the reads, yields one record per CDR3 protein. This table has fewer than 300,000 distinct CDR3 sequences, roughly 26% appearing once. The data derive from a study of T cell repertoires in cytomegalovirus infection. Findings of the study overall: The ex vivo response was dominated by HLA-C-restricted CMV-specific TCR beta clonotypes.

V dropped 0 bases and J dropped 10 bases, with 4 bases sitting between them. The CDR3 totals 12 residues. CDR1 is MGHRA and CDR2 is YSYEKL in the germline V gene. This clonotype was obtained from a human donor in good health (CMV status not recorded). Some clones in this sample may be carry-over from other donors' samples. The sequenced sample was PBMCs. The chain is built from TRBV4-1 and TRBJ2-6, with D uncertain. The CDR3 DNA is TGCGCCAGCAGCCAAGATCCTAACGTCCTGACTTTC. Amino acid sequence: CASSQDPNVLTF.